Sequencing of this TCR beta chain was carried out in a study of OX40 agonist ivuxolimab in advanced cancers. Overall study: Patients were infused with ivuxolimab every 2 weeks at 0.01 to 10 mg/kg. Patients achieving partial responses numbered three: one hepatocellular carcinoma case and two cutaneous melanoma cases. Overall study findings and caveats: Clonal expansion was seen in CD4+ and CD8+ blood T cells by week 6 at 0.1 to 3.0 mg/kg.

Only a few counts were recorded for this clone. Its antigen is as yet unknown. Only in-frame clones appear in the TCRdb table, and some are missing; sequencing was by immunoSEQ multiplex PCR. The table includes 20,000 to 25,000 clones, over 60% detected once. Patients were ineligible given autoimmune disease history or systemic immunosuppression. CDR1 is LNHDA, CDR2 SQIVND, per germline (reference sequence). The V gene lost 5 bases and the J gene lost 8 bases, with 25 bases spanning the gap. The CDR3 has 17 residues. The sequencing used CD4+ or CD8+ T cells sorted from blood, collected in a trial of the OX40 agonist ivuxolimab. The chain carries TRBV19 and TRBJ2-1; the D gene is possibly TRBD2 (7 bases). The source of this sequence is an adult with an advanced solid tumor such as melanoma, head and neck, liver or kidney cancer. CDR3 sequence: CASSPWGGGSGFHEQFF. CDR3 DNA sequence: TGTGCCAGTAGTCCTTGGGGGGGCGGGAGCGGCTTCCATGAGCAGTTCTTC.